These 17 T cell receptor beta chains came from one sample sequenced in a study of technical replicates of blood from a handful of donors. Profiling relied on immunoSEQ multiplex PCR, and the TCRdb table lists in-frame clones only, not all of them. The sample includes about 66,000 clones, roughly nine tenths of them seen just once. Material: PBMCs. These receptors were obtained from a human donor in good health. Some clones in this sample may be carry-over from other donors' samples.

This clone was found once. J is TRBJ2-4 and V is TRBV25-1; 8 nucleotides align to TRBD1. The CDR3 spans 16 residues. CDR1 and CDR2 from the germline V gene are MGHDK and SYGVNS. Trimming cost V 1 base and J 1 base; bases outside gene matches: 3. In DNA, the CDR3 is TGTGCCAGCAGTGAATCAAGACAGGGGGCCAAAAACATTCAGTACTTC. Translation: CASSESRQGAKNIQYF.

The chain has TRBV7-7 and TRBJ1-5; a possible D gene is TRBD1 (6 bases). V was pared by 2 bases and J by 3 bases, with 17 bases between. Germline V gives CDR1 SSHAT, CDR2 FNYEAQ (reference sequence). This CDR3 comprises 17 residues. The CDR3 is CASSLRSGQEINQPQHF. The CDR3 DNA reads TGTGCCAGCAGCTTACGGTCGGGACAAGAGATCAATCAGCCCCAGCATTTT.

The gene calls are TRBV29-1 and TRBJ2-7, with TRBD2 matching 11 bases. CDR1 and CDR2 (germline): SQVTM, ANQGSEA. J lost 4 bases, V lost 4 bases, and 3 bases had no gene match. CDR3 length equals 13 residues. Written as DNA, the CDR3 is TGCAGCGTTGCGACTAGCGGGGTTTACGAGCAGTACTTC. It translates to CSVATSGVYEQYF.

This chain uses TRBV6-1 with TRBJ1-1; D not resolved. The germline V and J ends were trimmed by 5 bases and 1 base, with 17 bases remaining between them. CDR1 is MNHNS, CDR2 SASEGT, per germline. The CDR3 length is 16 residues. CDR3 nucleotide sequence: TGTGCCAGCAGTAAAGGAAGAGAACCCCAGAACACTGAAGCTTTCTTT. Protein sequence: CASSKGREPQNTEAFF.

This clone was seen only once. The chain uses TRBV10-1 and TRBJ2-1; 15 bases are shared with TRBD2. The V gene's germline CDR1 is WNHNN and CDR2 SYGVQD (reference sequence). The CDR3 covers 17 residues. The trim removed 4 bases at V and 15 bases at J, leaving 16 bases unmatched. CDR3 DNA: TGCGCCAGCAGTGCCCAAACCGGGACTAGCGGGAGGTCTATTCCGTTCTTC. Its translation: CASSAQTGTSGRSIPFF.

The chain carries TRBV7-3 and TRBJ2-1; TRBD2 matches 14 bases. The length of the CDR3 is 15 residues. J lost 7 bases, V lost 3 bases, and 2 bases had no gene match. The V gene's germline CDR1 is SGHTA and CDR2 FQGTGA. The CDR3 here is CASSLGLAGVNEQFF. In nucleotides, the CDR3 is TGTGCCAGCAGCTTGGGACTAGCGGGAGTGAATGAGCAGTTCTTC.

This clone was counted once. The CDR3 loop reads CASSQASGSYEQYF. The DNA of the CDR3 is TGTGCCAGCAGCCAAGCGAGCGGGAGCTACGAGCAGTACTTC. V usage is TRBV4-2 and J usage is TRBJ2-7; TRBD2 matches at 8 bases. The CDR3 totals 14 residues. Trimming removed 1 base from V and 3 bases from J; junction bases left unmatched: 2. Per germline, CDR1 LGHNA and CDR2 YNFKEQ.

This chain uses TRBV7-2 with TRBJ2-7; 8 bases line up with TRBD2. The trim removed 1 base at V and 4 bases at J, leaving 6 bases unmatched. The germline V gene has CDR1 SGHTA and CDR2 FQGNSA. The CDR3 has 15 amino acids. Here the CDR3 reads CASSLVAGGLYEQYF. The CDR3 DNA is TGTGCCAGCAGCTTAGTGGCGGGGGGCTTATACGAGCAGTACTTC.

V and J are TRBV5-1 and TRBJ2-4, with 10 bases lining up with TRBD2. Trimming cost V 4 bases and J 3 bases; bases outside gene matches: 7. Germline V gene sequence: CDR1 SGHRS, CDR2 YFSETQ. The length of the CDR3 is 16 residues. The CDR3 sequence is CASSGAGGMGKNIQYF. The CDR3 nucleotides read TGCGCCAGCAGCGGAGCGGGGGGGATGGGCAAAAACATTCAGTACTTC.

The chain has TRBV6-1 and TRBJ2-5; TRBD2 matches at 12 bases. Germline values: CDR1 MNHNS, CDR2 SASEGT. This CDR3 region has 15 residues. J gave up 5 bases and V 8 bases, and 9 bases lay outside the gene matches. The CDR3: CASASGGAGRETQYF. The CDR3 DNA reads as TGTGCCAGCGCTAGCGGGGGGGCCGGTCGGGAGACCCAGTACTTC.

The chain joins TRBV4-1 to TRBJ2-1; the match to TRBD1 covers 7 bases. Trimming removed 6 bases from V and 8 bases from J; junction bases left unmatched: 10. Per germline, CDR1 MGHRA and CDR2 YSYEKL. CDR3 length: 14 amino acids. CDR3 region: CASRTDRLGDEQFF. CDR3 coding DNA: TGCGCCAGCAGAACGGACAGGCTGGGGGATGAGCAGTTCTTC.

The J gene is TRBJ2-7, the V gene TRBV6-7, with 7 bases matching TRBD2. TRBV6-7 is marked as an open reading frame, function uncertain. Unmatched junction bases numbered 13, after V lost 8 bases and J lost 6 bases. This CDR3 is built from 14 residues. Here the CDR3 DNA reads TGTGCCAGCCTAGTGGCGGGGGAGTTGGGCGAGCAGTACTTC. Translating gives CASLVAGELGEQYF.

The rearrangement uses TRBV30 and TRBJ2-5; 13 nucleotides agree with TRBD2. The CDR3 has 11 residues. In germline, CDR1 is GTSNPN, CDR2 SVGIG (reference sequence). V lost 5 bases to trimming and J lost 13 bases; unmatched junction nucleotides: 4. CDR3 amino acids: CAWGTSGASYF. For the CDR3, the DNA is TGTGCCTGGGGGACTAGCGGGGCCTCGTACTTC.

V and J are TRBV2 and TRBJ1-2; D uncertain. Trimming pared 2 bases from V and 0 bases from J, leaving 13 bases between. The CDR3 runs to 16 residues. Looked up from germline, CDR1 is SNHLY and CDR2 is FYNNEI. CDR3 amino acids: CASSESFGSSNYGYTF. In DNA form, the CDR3 reads TGTGCCAGCAGTGAATCGTTTGGGAGCTCTAACTATGGCTACACCTTC.

This sequence joins TRBV29-1 and TRBJ2-5, with D possibly being TRBD1 (5 bases). From germline, CDR1 is SQVTM and CDR2 ANQGSEA. With 8 bases removed from V and 3 bases from J, the gap between germline ends came to 10 bases. The CDR3 loop spans 11 amino acids. The CDR3 DNA reads as TGCAGCTTGGCCAGGGAAGAGACCCAGTACTTC. Encoded protein: CSLAREETQYF. Full variable domain (missing parts from reference TRBV29-1 and TRBJ2-5): SAVISQKPSRDICQRGTSLTIQCQVDSQVTMMFWYRQQPGQSLTLIATANQGSEATYESGFVIDKFPISRPNLTFSTLTVSNMSPEDSSIYLCSLAREETQYFGPGTRLLVL.

The chain is built from TRBV9 and TRBJ2-3; 8 positions agree with TRBD1. Per the germline V gene, CDR1 is SGDLS and CDR2 is YYNGEE. This CDR3 region has 16 residues. V shed 4 bases, J shed 3 bases, and the junction held 10 bases outside the gene matches. The CDR3 coding sequence is TGTGCCAGCAGCACTCGAGCAGGGGGCACGACAGATACGCAGTATTTT. Residues: CASSTRAGGTTDTQYF.

This chain connects TRBV5-1 to TRBJ2-1, with 14 bases identical to TRBD2. CDR1 and CDR2 from the germline V gene are SGHRS and YFSETQ. The V and J ends lost 4 bases and 4 bases, in that order; junction bases with no gene match: 7. CDR3 size: 17 residues. The CDR3 here is CASSLPGLAGAYNEQFF. The CDR3 coding sequence is TGCGCCAGCAGCCTCCCGGGACTAGCGGGGGCGTACAATGAGCAGTTCTTC.